Here is one TCR beta chain with its context. Antigen specificity is unknown. Here immunoSEQ multiplex PCR was the method, and the copy in TCRdb shows in-frame clones only, minus some. Of approximately 530,000 clones listed, 90% to 97% are singletons. This sample is part of a study of shared clonotypes between healthy human individuals. General study points: Across a few donors, naive CD4 shared around 5%, naive CD8 over 3%, memory CD4 roughly 2.4%, memory CD8 approximately 0.4%. Larger richness was generally estimated for naive than memory subsets.

The TCR comes from a woman aged 30 to 39 in good health. The source material was naive CD4+ T cells sorted from blood. Subset denoted: CD45RA+ positively selected.

CDR3 DNA sequence: TGTGCCAGCTCCTTAATGGGACAGGGTGTTAATGAGCAGTTCTTC. It encodes CASSLMGQGVNEQFF. The J gene is TRBJ2-1, the V gene TRBV6-1; 9 nucleotides line up with TRBD1. The CDR3 runs 15 residues. The ends lost 8 bases at V and 7 bases at J; junction bases unmatched: 12. In germline, CDR1 is MNHNS, CDR2 SASEGT.